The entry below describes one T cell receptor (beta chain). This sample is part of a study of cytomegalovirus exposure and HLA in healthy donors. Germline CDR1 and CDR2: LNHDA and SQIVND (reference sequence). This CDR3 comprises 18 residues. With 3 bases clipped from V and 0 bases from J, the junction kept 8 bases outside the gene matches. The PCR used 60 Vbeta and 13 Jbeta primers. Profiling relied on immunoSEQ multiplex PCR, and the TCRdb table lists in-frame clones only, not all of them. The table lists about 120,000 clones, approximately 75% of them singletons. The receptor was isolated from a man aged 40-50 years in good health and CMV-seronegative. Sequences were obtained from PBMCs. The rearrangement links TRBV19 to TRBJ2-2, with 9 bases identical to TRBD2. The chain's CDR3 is CASSILGLAGTNTGELFF. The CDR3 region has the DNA TGTGCCAGTAGTATCCTGGGGCTAGCGGGGACGAACACCGGGGAGCTGTTTTTT.